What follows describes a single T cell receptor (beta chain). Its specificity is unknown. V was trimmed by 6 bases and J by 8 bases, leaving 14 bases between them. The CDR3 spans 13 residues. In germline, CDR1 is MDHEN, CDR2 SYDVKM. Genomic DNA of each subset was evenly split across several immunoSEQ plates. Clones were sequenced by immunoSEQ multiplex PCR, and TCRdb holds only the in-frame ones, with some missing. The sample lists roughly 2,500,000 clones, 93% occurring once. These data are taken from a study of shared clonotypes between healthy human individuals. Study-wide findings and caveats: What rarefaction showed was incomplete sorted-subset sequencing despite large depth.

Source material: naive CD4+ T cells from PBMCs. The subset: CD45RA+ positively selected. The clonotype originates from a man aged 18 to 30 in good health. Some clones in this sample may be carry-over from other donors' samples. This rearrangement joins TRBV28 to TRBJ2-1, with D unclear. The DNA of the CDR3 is TGTGCCAGCAGCTTTGGGCTATCGGATGAGCAGTTCTTC. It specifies CASSFGLSDEQFF.